This T cell receptor (beta chain) was found in a study of shared clonotypes between healthy human individuals. Findings and caveats of the study: Blood alone was sampled, and tissue repertoires likely differ. When naive CD4 clonotypes were compared across several donors, around 5% were shared. Estimated richness was generally greater in naive than memory subsets.

Genomic DNA belonging to each subset was distributed in equal measure over several immunoSEQ plates. Produced via immunoSEQ multiplex PCR; TCRdb's table is partial and in-frame only. Found here are approximately 2,300,000 clones, just under 95% of them singletons; the top ten hold 0.37%. Germline loops: CDR1 ENHRY, CDR2 SYGVKD. This CDR3 has 11 residues. In the case of this clone: Its antigen remains unidentified.

This sequence originates from a man aged 18 to 29 in good health. Some clones in this sample may be carry-over from other donors' samples. Source material: naive CD4+ T cells from PBMCs. Subset: CD45RA+ positively selected. The chain links TRBV10-3 to TRBJ2-5, with TRBD1 identical over 8 bases. In nucleotides, the CDR3 is TGTGCTACAGGGGGTGGCGAGACCCAGTACTTC. This codes for CATGGGETQYF.